The sequence of this T cell receptor (beta chain) was determined in a study of T cell repertoires in cytomegalovirus infection. A single record per CDR3 protein comes from TCRdb applying MiXCR to the reads. Of around 100,000 distinct CDR3 sequences in the sample, more than 20% are singletons; the top ten hold about two fifths. The CDR3 totals 11 residues. Germline CDR1 and CDR2: DFQATT and SNEGSKA (reference sequence). This receptor was obtained from a human donor in good health (CMV status not recorded). Some clones in this sample may be carry-over from other donors' samples. The J gene is TRBJ1-1, the V gene TRBV20-1; 7 positions agree with TRBD1. The sample was CD8+ T cells from PBMCs. This CDR3 is CSPRGETEAFF. Here the CDR3 DNA reads TGCAGCCCCAGGGGGGAGACTGAAGCTTTCTTT.